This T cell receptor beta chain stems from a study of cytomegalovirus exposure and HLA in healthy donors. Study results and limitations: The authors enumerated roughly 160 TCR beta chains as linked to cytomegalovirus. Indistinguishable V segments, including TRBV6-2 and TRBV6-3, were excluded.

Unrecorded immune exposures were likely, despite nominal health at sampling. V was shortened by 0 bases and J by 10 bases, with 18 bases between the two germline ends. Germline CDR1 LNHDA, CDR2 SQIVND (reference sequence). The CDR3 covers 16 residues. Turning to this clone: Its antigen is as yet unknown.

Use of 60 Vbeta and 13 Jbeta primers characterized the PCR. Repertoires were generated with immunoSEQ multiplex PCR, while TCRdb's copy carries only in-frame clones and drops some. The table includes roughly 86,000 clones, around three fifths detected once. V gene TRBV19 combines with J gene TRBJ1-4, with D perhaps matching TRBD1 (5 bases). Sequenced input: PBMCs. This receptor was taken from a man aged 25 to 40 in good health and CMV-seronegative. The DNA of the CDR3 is TGTGCCAGTAGTATAGATATTCAGGGCCCAGAGGCAAAACTGTTTTTT. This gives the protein CASSIDIQGPEAKLFF.